Reported below is one TCR beta chain. Authors' methods: Cell counts per sample came from amplifying reference gene primers. TCRdb's table, derived via immunoSEQ multiplex PCR, lists solely in-frame clones and lacks some. The D gene and trimming were derived from the DNA, and the V and J assignments and clone size from that table. The sample has approximately 40,000 clones, around 87% seen once; the top ten hold just over 20%. This record comes from a study of blood T cell repertoires in COVID-19. The wider study: Whether acute or convalescent, the COVID-19 samples came from the United States, Italy and Spain. Sample material is recorded as cDNA or gDNA derived from T cells, B-cell-depleted T cells, or PBMCs.

CDR1 and CDR2 from the germline V gene are SQVTM and ANQGSEA. V gave up 0 bases and J gave up 6 bases, with 15 bases separating them. The CDR3 covers 14 residues. This TCR derives from a man in his sixties with acute or convalescent COVID-19. The rearrangement uses TRBV29-1 and TRBJ2-7; D perhaps matches TRBD1 (6 bases). The sequencing input was peripheral blood. In DNA form, the CDR3 reads TGCAGCGTTGAAGATGCCAGGGGTCCCTCCGAGCAGTACTTC. Translating it yields CSVEDARGPSEQYF.